The next 16 T cell receptor beta chains were all read from a single sample in a study of CD8+ T cells in alopecia areata. cDNA serving as the sequencing template came from extracted, reverse transcribed RNA. Using immunoSEQ multiplex PCR, the repertoire was profiled, and TCRdb retains in-frame clones only, with some absent. The top ten clones hold roughly 17% of a sample with some 170,000 clones, approximately 52% of them seen once. Stated treatment: oral pan-JAK inhibitor, 5-10 mg twice daily. The sequencing used CD4+ T cells sorted from blood, collected between weeks 55 and 65, from a patient treated with tofacitinib. The receptors stem from a human donor with alopecia areata.

The rearrangement joins TRBV6-1 to TRBJ2-7; D not certain. The V gene lost 4 bases and the J gene lost 4 bases, with 17 bases spanning the gap. The CDR3 is 15 residues long. CDR1 is MNHNS, CDR2 SASEGT, per germline. This CDR3 is CASSAPSDKSYEQYF. For the CDR3, the DNA is TGTGCCAGCAGTGCCCCGAGCGATAAATCTTACGAGCAGTACTTC.

This chain uses TRBV13 with TRBJ2-1; D not certain. This CDR3 comprises 12 residues. Trimming took off 0 bases at V and 7 bases at J, with 4 bases between the two ends. Germline V gene sequence: CDR1 PRHDT, CDR2 FYEKMQ (reference sequence). The CDR3 DNA is TGTGCCAGCAGCTTAGGGGGGAATGAGCAGTTCTTC. This gives the protein CASSLGGNEQFF.

The gene calls are TRBV5-1 and TRBJ2-5, with D perhaps being TRBD1 or TRBD2 (5 bases each). V gave up 4 bases and J gave up 2 bases, with 15 bases separating them. CDR1 SGHRS and CDR2 YFSETQ come from the germline V gene. This CDR3 has 15 amino acids. The CDR3 DNA reads as TGCGCCAGCAGCCCCGGGGCGGGTCCTCAAGAGACCCAGTACTTC. As protein: CASSPGAGPQETQYF.

The chain links TRBV9 to TRBJ2-1; 9 bases fit TRBD1. This CDR3 is 15 amino acids long. The junction had 7 bases not matched to a gene; V was cut back by 4 bases and J by 5 bases. Germline CDR1 SGDLS, CDR2 YYNGEE. The CDR3 here is CASSLTGGMDNEQFF. In DNA, the CDR3 is TGTGCCAGCAGCTTAACAGGGGGCATGGACAATGAGCAGTTCTTC.

The J gene is TRBJ1-2, the V gene TRBV20-1, with D hard to call. CDR1 and CDR2 from the germline V gene are DFQATT and SNEGSKA (reference sequence). This CDR3 has 10 residues. V gave up 5 bases and J gave up 3 bases, with 4 bases separating them. CDR3 in DNA: TGCAGTGCTCCGGACTATGGCTACACCTTC. It is translated as CSAPDYGYTF.

This chain joins TRBV5-1 and TRBJ2-7, with D uncertain. CDR3 size: 14 residues. V was shortened by 0 bases and J by 0 bases, with 7 bases between the two germline ends. Germline V gene sequence: CDR1 SGHRS, CDR2 YFSETQ. Written as DNA, the CDR3 is TGCGCCAGCAGCTTGGCCCCAGGCTCCTACGAGCAGTACTTC. Protein product: CASSLAPGSYEQYF.

This chain joins TRBV30 and TRBJ1-5; D is perhaps TRBD1 (6 bases). The germline V gene encodes CDR1 GTSNPN and CDR2 SVGIG (reference sequence). With 1 base removed from V and 3 bases from J, the gap between germline ends came to 10 bases. CDR3 length equals 14 residues. CDR3 protein: CAWSEDSNNQPQHF. The CDR3 nucleotides are TGTGCCTGGAGTGAGGACAGCAACAATCAGCCCCAGCATTTT.

The chain employs TRBV27 and TRBJ2-3; 7 bases are a match to TRBD2. Germline CDR1 is MNHEY and CDR2 is SMNVEV (reference sequence). V dropped 5 bases and J dropped 3; count of bases not matched to a gene: 5. This CDR3 is built from 14 residues. CDR3 DNA sequence: TGTGCCAGCAGTCTGGGAGGGTGGACAGATACGCAGTATTTT. Translated, it gives CASSLGGWTDTQYF.

J is TRBJ1-5 and V is TRBV7-9; TRBD1 matches 7 bases. This CDR3 has 14 residues. Per the germline V gene, CDR1 is SEHNR and CDR2 is FQNEAQ (reference sequence). V was clipped by 4 bases and J by 11 bases; unmatched bases: 11. Written as DNA, the CDR3 is TGTGCCAGCAGCTCCGACAAGGGGGCCTTGACCCAGCATTTT. Amino acids: CASSSDKGALTQHF.

The chain is built from TRBV4-2 and TRBJ1-2; D gene uncertain. The CDR3 consists of 16 residues. The germline gives CDR1 LGHNA, CDR2 YNFKEQ. V was cut by 1 base and J by 3 bases, with 15 bases left in between. CDR3 loop: CASSQVSGAGDYGYTF. The DNA of the CDR3 is TGTGCCAGCAGCCAAGTTTCCGGAGCTGGGGACTATGGCTACACCTTC.

This clone was seen once. The rearrangement links TRBV13 to TRBJ1-2; the D is unclear. The CDR3 contains 13 residues. The germline gives CDR1 PRHDT, CDR2 FYEKMQ (reference sequence). V was shortened by 5 bases and J by 4 bases, with 11 bases between the two germline ends. CDR3 sequence: CASSPDGGYGYTF. The CDR3 coding sequence is TGTGCCAGCAGCCCCGACGGCGGCTATGGCTACACCTTC.

This chain connects TRBV4-1 to TRBJ2-1, with TRBD1 identical over 8 bases. The CDR3 length is 17 residues. J was trimmed by 5 bases and V by 2 bases; bases with no gene match: 11. Germline CDR1 reads MGHRA; CDR2 reads YSYEKL. CDR3 sequence: CASSQRRGTGGNNEQFF. The CDR3 DNA reads as TGCGCCAGCAGCCAACGCAGAGGGACAGGTGGGAACAATGAGCAGTTCTTC.

The V and J genes are TRBV9 and TRBJ2-3, with 15 bases aligning to TRBD2. Germline lookup yields CDR1 SGDLS and CDR2 YYNGEE. With 4 bases clipped from V and 5 bases from J, the junction kept 11 bases outside the gene matches. The CDR3 totals 18 residues. CDR3 in amino acids: CASSPRTSGGAMGDTQYF. The DNA for the CDR3 is TGTGCCAGCAGCCCACGGACTAGCGGGGGGGCCATGGGAGATACGCAGTATTTT. Supplemented by reference TRBV9 and TRBJ2-3, the full variable domain reads DSGVTQTPKHLITATGQRVTLRCSPRSGDLSVYWYQQSLDQGLQFLIQYYNGEERAKGNILERFSAQQFPDLHSELNLSSLELGDSALYFCASSPRTSGGAMGDTQYFGPGTRLTVL.

The chain couples TRBV7-2 to TRBJ2-5, with 12 bases identical to TRBD2. The CDR3 is 16 amino acids. Germline V lookup: CDR1 SGHTA, CDR2 FQGNSA. Trimming took 5 bases from V and 4 from J; bases not matched to a gene: 8. Written as DNA, the CDR3 is TGTGCCAGCAGCCCAATGCTAGCGGGGGGGCGAGAGACCCAGTACTTC. Translating gives CASSPMLAGGRETQYF.

The chain couples TRBV29-1 to TRBJ1-1; 7 bases fit TRBD1. The germline gives CDR1 SQVTM, CDR2 ANQGSEA. The CDR3 spans 15 residues. Unmatched junction bases numbered 8, after V lost 4 bases and J lost 0 bases. The CDR3 nucleotides read TGCAGCGTTGCTCTCAGACAGGGCCTGAACACTGAAGCTTTCTTT. Translated: CSVALRQGLNTEAFF.

V usage is TRBV29-1 and J usage is TRBJ1-2; maybe TRBD1 (6 bases). Germline V gene sequence: CDR1 SQVTM, CDR2 ANQGSEA. This CDR3 has 11 amino acids. The V gene lost 6 bases and the J gene lost 2 bases, with 7 bases spanning the gap. The CDR3 sequence: CSVDRNYGYTF. The CDR3 region has the DNA TGCAGCGTCGACAGGAACTATGGCTACACCTTC.